The 26 T cell receptor beta chains given below trace back to one sample, sequenced in a study of T cells in Graves' hyperthyroidism and ophthalmopathy. TCR beta CDR3 regions were amplified from RNA transcripts. During a first-round RT-PCR of the TCR CDR3, the HTBI primer set was used. MiXCR, applied by TCRdb to the multiplex PCR reads, yields one record per CDR3 protein. The sample lists under 800,000 distinct CDR3 sequences, around 15% seen once, with 10% to 13% in the top ten. The sample was blood. The origin of the receptors is a woman aged 18-29 years with Graves' hyperthyroidism.

The rearrangement links TRBV4-1 to TRBJ2-5; D is perhaps TRBD1 (6 bases). CDR1 and CDR2 from the germline V gene are MGHRA and YSYEKL. V lost 5 bases to trimming and J lost 5 bases, with 15 bases between them. The CDR3 consists of 14 residues. This CDR3 is CASSDTLRGETQYF. The CDR3 DNA sequence: TGCGCCAGCAGCGACACCTTAAGGGGGGAGACCCAGTACTTC.

V is TRBV12-3 or TRBV12-4 and J is TRBJ2-5, with a tentative D call TRBD1 (6 bases). V lost 3 bases to trimming and J lost 0 bases, with 17 bases between them. The CDR3 runs to 17 residues. CDR3 in DNA: TGTGCCAGCAGTTTTGGCCTAGGGGACACGTACCAAGAGACCCAGTACTTC. Amino acid sequence: CASSFGLGDTYQETQYF.

This clonotype was detected only a few times. The J gene is TRBJ1-6, the V gene TRBV20-1; possible D gene TRBD1, 6 bases. V was cut by 4 bases and J by 0 bases, with 13 bases left in between. Looked up from germline, CDR1 is DFQATT and CDR2 is SNEGSKA (reference sequence). The CDR3 has 16 amino acids. In nucleotides, the CDR3 is TGCAGTGCTATCCCAGGGGTCGGCTCCTATAATTCACCCCTCCACTTT. Its protein is CSAIPGVGSYNSPLHF.

The CDR3 DNA follows: TGCGCCAGCAGCTTGGAGGGGACTAGCAATCAGCCCCAGCATTTT. It encodes CASSLEGTSNQPQHF. The V and J genes are TRBV5-1 and TRBJ1-5; D perhaps matches TRBD1 (5 bases). The germline V gene has CDR1 SGHRS and CDR2 YFSETQ. V shed 0 bases and J shed 0 bases, with 7 bases lying between them. The length of the CDR3 is 15 residues. The full variable domain, with the rest looked up from reference TRBV5-1 and TRBJ1-5, is KAGVTQTPRYLIKTRGQQVTLSCSPISGHRSVSWYQQTPGQGLQFLFEYFSETQRNKGNFPGRFSGRQFSNSRSEMNVSTLELGDSALYLCASSLEGTSNQPQHFGDGTRLSIL.

This clonotype was seen repeatedly, ten times or more. J is TRBJ1-1 and V is TRBV2; D not resolved. V lost 7 bases and J lost 0, with 9 bases in between. This CDR3 comprises 13 residues. The germline gives CDR1 SNHLY, CDR2 FYNNEI. The CDR3 here is CASNKEVNTEAFF. As DNA, the CDR3 is TGTGCCAGCAACAAGGAAGTGAACACTGAAGCTTTCTTT.

The rearrangement uses TRBV7-8 and TRBJ2-1; D is perhaps TRBD2 (6 bases). With 8 bases removed from V and 3 bases from J, the gap between germline ends came to 17 bases. This CDR3 is 15 amino acids long. The germline V gene has CDR1 SGHVS and CDR2 FQNEAQ. This CDR3 reads CASAIGGGGYNEQFF. CDR3 bases: TGTGCCAGCGCCATCGGGGGTGGCGGCTACAATGAGCAGTTCTTC.

In its sample, this clonotype was seen a few times. The chain joins TRBV11-3 to TRBJ1-1, with D hard to call. CDR1 is SGHNT and CDR2 is YENEEA in the germline V gene. The CDR3 loop spans 15 amino acids. Trimming shortened V by 1 base and J by 3 bases, and 12 bases separated the two germline ends. The CDR3 sequence: CASSLAHSRDTEAFF. CDR3 in DNA: TGTGCCAGCAGCTTAGCACATTCCCGGGACACTGAAGCTTTCTTT.

This clonotype was observed at least ten times. V gene TRBV20-1 combines with J gene TRBJ2-1, with 7 nucleotides matching TRBD1. Losses at the gene ends were 6 bases for V and 0 bases for J; bases not matched to a gene: 11. The CDR3 contains 16 residues. Germline CDR1 and CDR2: DFQATT and SNEGSKA (reference sequence). CDR3 nucleotide sequence: TGCAGTGCCCCCCACAGGGGCCCAAGCTCCTACAATGAGCAGTTCTTC. This gives the protein CSAPHRGPSSYNEQFF.

On this clonotype itself: At one end the junction does not follow the germline gene, possibly because of a read error. DNA for the CDR3: TGCAGTGTCCCGTCGCTAGGATTCGGTTCCTATGAGCAGTACTTC. Amino acid sequence: CSVPSLGFGSYEQYF. This chain joins TRBV20-1 and TRBJ2-7; no definite D call. CDR1 DFQATT and CDR2 SNEGSKA come from the germline V gene (reference sequence). The CDR3 runs to 15 residues.

In this sample, this clonotype turned up many times. V usage is TRBV20-1 and J usage is TRBJ2-5; tentatively, D is TRBD2 (6 bases). V was cut by 5 bases and J by 4 bases, with 14 bases left in between. The CDR3 extends over 13 amino acids. From germline, CDR1 is DFQATT and CDR2 SNEGSKA (reference sequence). CDR3 DNA: TGCAGTGCTCCACGGGGGTCGTTAGAGACCCAGTACTTC. Its translation is CSAPRGSLETQYF.

The gene calls are TRBV7-9 and TRBJ1-1; D call uncertain. CDR1 and CDR2 (germline): SEHNR, FQNEAQ (reference sequence). The V end was cut by 5 bases, the J end by 7 bases, with 8 bases between. The CDR3 sequence is 11 residues long. The CDR3 protein is CASSPRFEAFF. In DNA form, the CDR3 reads TGTGCCAGCAGCCCGCGATTTGAAGCTTTCTTT. The whole variable domain, remainder taken from reference TRBV7-9 and TRBJ1-1, is DTGVSQNPRHKITKRGQNVTFRCDPISEHNRLYWYRQTLGQGPEFLTYFQNEAQLEKSRLLSDRFSAERPKGSFSTLEIQRTEQGDSAMYLCASSPRFEAFFGQGTRLTVV.

Ten or more counts support this clonotype. The CDR3 spells CASSNRASYEQYF. The CDR3 bases are TGTGCCAGCAGTAACAGGGCGTCCTACGAGCAGTACTTC. The gene calls are TRBV27 and TRBJ2-7; D may be TRBD1 (6 bases). Germline values: CDR1 MNHEY, CDR2 SMNVEV (reference sequence). CDR3 size: 13 residues. Trimming removed 5 bases at V and 1 base at J, with 9 bases between.

This chain joins TRBV7-9 and TRBJ1-4, with 7 bases aligning to TRBD1. There are 14 residues in the CDR3. The germline V gene has CDR1 SEHNR and CDR2 FQNEAQ (reference sequence). V dropped 4 bases and J dropped 4; count of bases not matched to a gene: 3. DNA of the CDR3: TGTGCCAGCAGCTCAGGGGGGATTAATGAAAAACTGTTTTTT. Residues: CASSSGGINEKLFF.

The V and J genes are TRBV7-2 and TRBJ1-2; no firm D call. The germline gives CDR1 SGHTA, CDR2 FQGNSA. Trimming stripped 4 bases from V and 3 bases from J, with 6 bases between. The CDR3 is 12 amino acids. CDR3 coding DNA: TGTGCCAGCAGCTCCCCCGACTATGGCTACACCTTC. Protein: CASSSPDYGYTF.

V usage is TRBV16 and J usage is TRBJ2-5; maybe TRBD2 (6 bases). Germline assignment: CDR1 KGHSY and CDR2 FQNENV. The CDR3 has 15 amino acids. V dropped 4 bases and J dropped 5 bases, with 17 bases sitting between them. CDR3 in amino acids: CASSPAGTPVETQYF. The CDR3 DNA sequence: TGTGCCAGCAGCCCAGCGGGCACCCCGGTCGAGACCCAGTACTTC. The full variable domain, rest sourced from reference TRBV16 and TRBJ2-5, is GEEVAQTPKHLVRGEGQKAKLYCAPIKGHSYVFWYQQVLKNEFKFLISFQNENVFDETGMPKERFSAKCLPNSPCSLEIQATKLEDSAVYFCASSPAGTPVETQYFGPGTRLLVL.

The chain is built from TRBV13 and TRBJ1-5, with D perhaps TRBD1 (5 bases). V was pared by 5 bases and J by 4 bases, with 15 bases between. This CDR3 is built from 15 residues. Per the germline V gene, CDR1 is PRHDT and CDR2 is FYEKMQ (reference sequence). The CDR3 reads CASSLRDAPNQPQHF. As DNA, the CDR3 is TGTGCCAGCAGCCTCCGGGACGCGCCAAATCAGCCCCAGCATTTT.

This clonotype was recorded a few times. The rearrangement joins TRBV9 to TRBJ2-5, with 13 positions matching TRBD2. Germline CDR1 is SGDLS and CDR2 is YYNGEE. The CDR3 sequence is 16 residues long. V lost 2 bases to trimming and J lost 4 bases; unmatched junction nucleotides: 5. The CDR3 DNA reads as TGTGCCAGCAGCGTTGGACTAGCGGGAGTACGAGAGACCCAGTACTTC. Translated: CASSVGLAGVRETQYF.

This clonotype occurred many times. The chain has TRBV29-1 and TRBJ2-3; no reliable D call. The CDR3 covers 14 residues. V lost 6 bases, J lost 0 bases, and 13 bases lay in between. Germline CDR1 reads SQVTM; CDR2 reads ANQGSEA. The CDR3 nucleotides are TGCAGCGTGGTCGGAGCCGTAAGCACAGATACGCAGTATTTT. It is translated as CSVVGAVSTDTQYF.

In its sample, this clonotype was seen many times. The chain combines TRBV7-2 with TRBJ2-5; 8 bases agree with TRBD2. The V segment lost 5 bases and the J segment 2 bases; nucleotides outside the gene matches: 4. The CDR3 is 14 residues long. Germline assignment: CDR1 SGHTA and CDR2 FQGNSA. CDR3 residues: CASSRVAGQETQYF. CDR3 bases: TGTGCCAGCAGCCGAGTAGCGGGGCAAGAGACCCAGTACTTC.

This clonotype was counted ten times or more. This chain uses TRBV11-3 with TRBJ2-5; 10 bases agree with TRBD2. V shed 5 bases and J 3 bases; nucleotides not matched to a gene: 12. The CDR3 has 17 residues. Germline CDR1 reads SGHNT; CDR2 reads YENEEA. In DNA form, the CDR3 reads TGTGCCAGCAGCCCTCCGGGACTAGCGAGGCCCAAAGAGACCCAGTACTTC. Translating it yields CASSPPGLARPKETQYF.

This clonotype was detected a few times. The chain uses TRBV9 and TRBJ2-7; 7 positions match TRBD2. This CDR3 has 15 amino acids. V lost 2 bases, J lost 0 bases, and 5 bases stayed unmatched. Germline V lookup: CDR1 SGDLS, CDR2 YYNGEE. CDR3 loop: CASSVSGGGSYEQYF. In DNA, the CDR3 is TGTGCCAGCAGCGTCAGTGGCGGGGGCTCCTACGAGCAGTACTTC. The whole variable domain, filled in from reference TRBV9 and TRBJ2-7, reads DSGVTQTPKHLITATGQRVTLRCSPRSGDLSVYWYQQSLDQGLQFLIQYYNGEERAKGNILERFSAQQFPDLHSELNLSSLELGDSALYFCASSVSGGGSYEQYFGPGTRLTVT.

This clonotype was seen a single time. The genes are TRBV27 and TRBJ2-2; 7 nucleotides agree with TRBD1. In germline, CDR1 is MNHEY, CDR2 SMNVEV (reference sequence). The CDR3 contains 15 residues. V shed 9 bases and J 5 bases; nucleotides not matched to a gene: 12. CDR3 in DNA: TGTGCCAGGACACCGGGACAGCTGAAGACCGGGGAGCTGTTTTTT. This encodes CARTPGQLKTGELFF.

The sample holds many counts of this clonotype. The V gene is TRBV24-1, the J gene TRBJ1-2, with D uncertain. Trimming pared 4 bases from V and 3 bases from J, leaving 8 bases between. CDR3 length: 13 amino acids. CDR1 and CDR2 from the germline V gene are KGHDR and SFDVKD. This chain's CDR3 is CATSESLYYGYTF. The CDR3 DNA is TGTGCCACCAGTGAGTCACTGTACTATGGCTACACCTTC.

The rearrangement links TRBV6-1 to TRBJ1-3; tentatively, D is TRBD1 (5 bases). The CDR3 is 15 residues long. Germline assignment: CDR1 MNHNS and CDR2 SASEGT. V lost 4 bases and J lost 2, with 12 bases in between. The CDR3 DNA reads as TGTGCCAGCAGTGGTAGGGGAACCACTGGAAACACCATATATTTT. Translating gives CASSGRGTTGNTIYF.

There are a few counts of this clonotype. V gene TRBV25-1 combines with J gene TRBJ2-4; 9 nucleotides line up with TRBD2. CDR3 length: 15 amino acids. The trim removed 7 bases at V and 3 bases at J, leaving 7 bases unmatched. Germline CDR1 reads MGHDK; CDR2 reads SYGVNS. The chain's CDR3 is CASTGWREGKNIQYF. The CDR3 nucleotides are TGTGCCAGCACCGGTTGGCGGGAGGGCAAAAACATTCAGTACTTC.

The chain is built from TRBV11-3 and TRBJ2-1; D remains ambiguous. The CDR3 runs to 14 residues. The V and J ends lost 3 bases and 9 bases respectively, with 15 bases between them. Germline V lookup: CDR1 SGHNT, CDR2 YENEEA. As DNA, the CDR3 is TGTGCCAGCAGCTTTCGTTCAAGGAGAAGTGAGCAGTTCTTC. It codes for CASSFRSRRSEQFF.